A selection of T cell receptor beta chains follows, all from one sample in a study of regulatory and conventional T cells in RAG deficiency. The table came from immunoSEQ multiplex PCR; TCRdb's copy has only in-frame clones and leaves some out. This table holds more than 35,000 clones, around 89% found once. The sample also formed part of further work on regulatory T cells.

The material sequenced was CD4+ effector T cells sorted from blood. These receptors originate from a human donor in good health. The CDR3 runs from the conserved cysteine through the conserved F or W.

cdr3_length v_call cdr3_aa
15 TRBV2 CASSPDLNVVRTQYF
17 TRBV5-1 CASSFGQGTGMPRELFF
17 TRBV13 CASSNTKLRGKNTEAFF
14 TRBV5-5 CASSLGQPNYGYTF
16 TRBV7-2 CASSAQRGHQNTEAFF
15 TRBV11-2 CASRKLAGSTDTQYF
15 TRBV7-9 CASSPSGAQNTEAFF
13 TRBV30 CAWSLWTDQPQHF
14 TRBV18 CASSFSGNTNEQFF
13 TRBV2 CASSPDPNTEAFF
14 TRBV5-1 CASSLGLDTDTQYF
16 TRBV5-8 CASSLMTVLQITEAFF
15 TRBV6-1 CASSESGTGSYEQYF
15 TRBV11-2 CASSLSAGSNQPQHF
17 TRBV28 CASSLPSASGTSYEQYF
15 TRBV5-1 CASGTGTSDYNEQFF
13 TRBV18 CASSEQGSGELFF
14 TRBV6-1 CASTGVGRTDTQYF
15 TRBV5-1 CASSLRQGAYNEQFF
15 TRBV9 CASSSLEGSGNTIYF
15 TRBV14 CASSRAGGNTGELFF
15 TRBV6-1 CASSTTSGTRTEQFF
15 TRBV29-1 CSVDRPGAPYNEQFF
13 TRBV18 CASSPSGENIQYF
14 TRBV5-1 CASSLEGGRNEQFF
13 TRBV29-1 CSVNLGDNQPQHF
12 TRBV28 CASTRGSAPLHF
15 TRBV1 CTSSQASGSSYEQYF
16 TRBV11-2 CASSLGARSRPYEQYF
18 TRBV2 CASYQLAGGPKISGELFF
14 TRBV6-5 CASSPPGQGYEQYF
13 TRBV6-1 CAGANQGFYEQYF
14 TRBV6-1 CASRVAGRPYEQYF
15 TRBV6-1 CASSENYETGNTIYF
12 TRBV2 CASSEGYYEQYF
15 TRBV19 CASSIDGRGDNEQFF
15 TRBV19 CASSGGTGDNEKLFF
17 TRBV7-9 CASSLGGSRSRGYGYTF
15 TRBV11-2 CASRGMQKTGNTIYF
16 TRBV19 CASSIEGGQGDNEQFF
16 TRBV7-9 CASSSPGTGDFYGYTF
15 TRBV25-1 CASSDFGQGAAEAFF
14 TRBV6-5 CASSPGQGTYGYTF
14 TRBV7-9 CASSLKATNEKLFF
12 TRBV6-5 CASSSYNQPQHF
12 TRBV28 CASEGAGNTIYF
15 TRBV5-1 CASSFNGQENYGYTF
13 TRBV6-5 CASSLENNQPQHF
12 TRBV6-1 CASSELDGPSFF
14 TRBV5-6 CASSLEVGNYGYTF
15 TRBV7-9 CASSSQGGEGTEAFF